Listed below are T cell receptor beta chains from one sample, sequenced in a study of shared clonotypes between healthy human individuals. Clones were read by immunoSEQ multiplex PCR, and TCRdb kept only the in-frame ones, dropping some. The repertoire holds millions of clones, with around nine tenths as singletons. Sequencing used naive CD4+ T cells sorted from blood. All receptors come from a man younger than 30 in good health. Both conserved end residues are part of each CDR3. D genes are given only for firm matches. The size field is filled for only some rows; it gives once, few, many or a size class.

d_call: NA
v_call: TRBV18
clone_size: NA
j_call: TRBJ2-1
cdr3_nt: TGTGCCAGCTCACCAACCAGCGGAGTATCCTACAATGAGCAGTTCTTC
cdr3_aa: CASSPTSGVSYNEQFF

d_call: TRBD1
v_call: TRBV9
clone_size: NA
j_call: TRBJ2-1
cdr3_nt: TGTGCCAGCACCCCGGGACAGGGATCGAATGAGCAGTTCTTC
cdr3_aa: CASTPGQGSNEQFF

d_call: TRBD1
v_call: TRBV6-5
clone_size: NA
j_call: TRBJ1-2
cdr3_nt: TGTGCCAGCAGTTCCCGACAGGGGGGGTATGGCTACACCTTC
cdr3_aa: CASSSRQGGYGYTF

d_call: TRBD2
v_call: TRBV30
clone_size: NA
j_call: TRBJ2-7
cdr3_nt: TGTGCCTGGAGTCCAAGGACTAGCGGGAGGGCTGAGCAGTACTTC
cdr3_aa: CAWSPRTSGRAEQYF

d_call: TRBD1
v_call: TRBV19
clone_size: NA
j_call: TRBJ2-5
cdr3_nt: TGTGCCAGTAGTCCTGACAGGGGTGTAGAGACCCAGTACTTC
cdr3_aa: CASSPDRGVETQYF

d_call: NA
v_call: TRBV5-6
clone_size: NA
j_call: TRBJ2-3
cdr3_nt: TGTGCCAGCAGCTTGGGGCAGGGGCAAGATACGCAGTATTTT
cdr3_aa: CASSLGQGQDTQYF

d_call: NA
v_call: TRBV28
clone_size: NA
j_call: TRBJ1-3
cdr3_nt: TGTGCCAGCAGTCTTCAGGGGGGAAACACCATATATTTT
cdr3_aa: CASSLQGGNTIYF

d_call: NA
v_call: TRBV4-2
clone_size: NA
j_call: TRBJ2-3
cdr3_nt: TGTGCCAGCAGCCCGCTTCTAGGAGAACGCACAGATACGCAGTATTTT
cdr3_aa: CASSPLLGERTDTQYF

d_call: NA
v_call: TRBV5-6
clone_size: NA
j_call: TRBJ2-3
cdr3_nt: TGTGCCAGCAGCTTGGGTGCCGACACAGATACGCAGTATTTT
cdr3_aa: CASSLGADTDTQYF

d_call: NA
v_call: TRBV19
clone_size: NA
j_call: TRBJ1-5
cdr3_nt: TGTGCCAGTAGCAGGGGCAATAGCAATCAGCCCCAGCATTTT
cdr3_aa: CASSRGNSNQPQHF

d_call: NA
v_call: TRBV2
clone_size: once
j_call: TRBJ2-1
cdr3_nt: TGTGCCAGCAGATACAGCATTGGATACACCTACAATGAGCAGTTCTTC
cdr3_aa: CASRYSIGYTYNEQFF

d_call: TRBD1
v_call: TRBV5-4
clone_size: NA
j_call: TRBJ2-7
cdr3_nt: TGTGCCAGCAGCAAGGGACAGGGGATTGTTGGCGAGCAGTACTTC
cdr3_aa: CASSKGQGIVGEQYF

d_call: TRBD2
v_call: TRBV5-1
clone_size: NA
j_call: TRBJ2-1
cdr3_nt: TGCGCCAATCGGCGGGAGGGCCGTCTCCACTACAATGAGCAGTTCTTC
cdr3_aa: CANRREGRLHYNEQFF

d_call: NA
v_call: TRBV12-5
clone_size: NA
j_call: TRBJ2-3
cdr3_nt: TGTGCTAGTGGTTTGTCCAACGTCCCAGATACGCAGTATTTT
cdr3_aa: CASGLSNVPDTQYF

d_call: TRBD1
v_call: TRBV11-2
clone_size: NA
j_call: TRBJ1-5
cdr3_nt: TGTGCCAGCAGCTCTTCCGGGACAGGGGTAAATGGCAATCAGCCCCAGCATTTT
cdr3_aa: CASSSSGTGVNGNQPQHF

d_call: TRBD1
v_call: TRBV30
clone_size: NA
j_call: TRBJ1-1
cdr3_nt: TGTGCCTGGGGGGACAGGGTTTTTGGTTCTGAAGCTTTCTTT
cdr3_aa: CAWGDRVFGSEAFF

d_call: TRBD1
v_call: TRBV5-6
clone_size: NA
j_call: TRBJ1-1
cdr3_nt: TGTGCCAGCAGCTCACAGGGGCCCCTAGGAGCTTTCTTT
cdr3_aa: CASSSQGPLGAFF

d_call: TRBD2
v_call: TRBV15
clone_size: NA
j_call: TRBJ2-3
cdr3_nt: TGTGCCACCAGGGCGCGGGGGACAGATACGCAGTATTTT
cdr3_aa: CATRARGTDTQYF

d_call: NA
v_call: TRBV6-6
clone_size: NA
j_call: TRBJ1-5
cdr3_nt: TGTGCCAGCAGTTACTCTGTTGGGGGCTCGAGTCAGCCCCAGCATTTT
cdr3_aa: CASSYSVGGSSQPQHF

d_call: NA
v_call: TRBV4-2
clone_size: NA
j_call: TRBJ1-5
cdr3_nt: TGTGCCAGCAGCCGGACTGGTATTGGGGATCAGCCCCAGCATTTT
cdr3_aa: CASSRTGIGDQPQHF

d_call: NA
v_call: TRBV10-2
clone_size: NA
j_call: TRBJ2-7
cdr3_nt: TGCGCCAGCAGTGACATCTCCTACGAGCAGTACTTC
cdr3_aa: CASSDISYEQYF

d_call: NA
v_call: TRBV5-1
clone_size: NA
j_call: TRBJ2-5
cdr3_nt: TGCGCCAGCAGCTTGGCAGGCCATGAGGAGACCCAGTACTTC
cdr3_aa: CASSLAGHEETQYF

d_call: NA
v_call: TRBV27
clone_size: NA
j_call: TRBJ1-6
cdr3_nt: TGTGCCAGCAGTAGTATGGGGACCGTAACCCTCCACTTT
cdr3_aa: CASSSMGTVTLHF

d_call: NA
v_call: TRBV6-5
clone_size: NA
j_call: TRBJ2-4
cdr3_nt: TGTGCCAGCAGTACCCCGGACATTCAGTACTTC
cdr3_aa: CASSTPDIQYF

d_call: TRBD1
v_call: TRBV28
clone_size: NA
j_call: TRBJ2-7
cdr3_nt: TGTGCCAGCAGTTTCGAGGGGACAGGGCCAAGCTACGAGCAGTACTTC
cdr3_aa: CASSFEGTGPSYEQYF

d_call: TRBD2
v_call: TRBV10-2
clone_size: NA
j_call: TRBJ2-2
cdr3_nt: TGCGCCAGCGGGGAGGGACTAGCGAAAACCGGGGAGCTGTTTTTT
cdr3_aa: CASGEGLAKTGELFF

d_call: NA
v_call: TRBV28
clone_size: few
j_call: TRBJ1-1
cdr3_nt: TGTGCCAGCACCAATTTACCTCGGGACACTGAAGCTTTCTTT
cdr3_aa: CASTNLPRDTEAFF

d_call: NA
v_call: TRBV19
clone_size: NA
j_call: TRBJ2-2
cdr3_nt: TGTGCCAGTAGCATCGGGACCGCGAACACCGGGGAGCTGTTTTTT
cdr3_aa: CASSIGTANTGELFF

d_call: TRBD1
v_call: TRBV28
clone_size: NA
j_call: TRBJ1-2
cdr3_nt: TGTGCCACCCAGGGGGTCTATGGCTACACCTTC
cdr3_aa: CATQGVYGYTF

d_call: NA
v_call: TRBV6-1
clone_size: NA
j_call: TRBJ1-6
cdr3_nt: TGTGCCAGCAGTGAACTAAGGGGGGGCGGTTCACCCCTCCACTTT
cdr3_aa: CASSELRGGGSPLHF

d_call: TRBD1
v_call: TRBV5-8
clone_size: few
j_call: TRBJ2-7
cdr3_nt: TGTGCCAGCAGCAGGAGACCAGGGGGCAACTACGAGCAGTACTTC
cdr3_aa: CASSRRPGGNYEQYF

d_call: NA
v_call: TRBV11-2
clone_size: once
j_call: TRBJ2-7
cdr3_nt: TGTGCCAGCAGCTTGGGCGGCAACGAGCAGTACTTC
cdr3_aa: CASSLGGNEQYF

d_call: NA
v_call: TRBV7-2
clone_size: NA
j_call: TRBJ2-4
cdr3_nt: TGTGCCAGCAGCTTAGATTTTGGAAACATTCAGTACTTC
cdr3_aa: CASSLDFGNIQYF

d_call: NA
v_call: TRBV9
clone_size: NA
j_call: TRBJ2-1
cdr3_nt: TGTGCCAGCAGCGCAGCTTATGAGCAGTTCTTC
cdr3_aa: CASSAAYEQFF

d_call: NA
v_call: TRBV15
clone_size: NA
j_call: TRBJ2-2
cdr3_nt: TGTGCCACCAGCAGAGGGACGAACACCGGGGAGCTGTTTTTT
cdr3_aa: CATSRGTNTGELFF

d_call: TRBD2
v_call: TRBV6-1
clone_size: NA
j_call: TRBJ2-7
cdr3_nt: TGTGCCAGCCTAGCGGGGACTTCCTACGAGCAGTACTTC
cdr3_aa: CASLAGTSYEQYF

d_call: TRBD1
v_call: TRBV10-2
clone_size: NA
j_call: TRBJ2-2
cdr3_nt: TGCGCCAGCCGGGGACAGGGGAACACCGGGGAGCTGTTTTTT
cdr3_aa: CASRGQGNTGELFF

d_call: NA
v_call: TRBV10-3
clone_size: NA
j_call: TRBJ2-7
cdr3_nt: TGTGCCATCAGGGAACACGCAACAGGGTCCGAGCAGTACTTC
cdr3_aa: CAIREHATGSEQYF

d_call: NA
v_call: TRBV19
clone_size: once
j_call: TRBJ1-5
cdr3_nt: TGTGCCAGTAGGGAGATTTCTTATAGCAATCAGCCCCAGCATTTT
cdr3_aa: CASREISYSNQPQHF

d_call: NA
v_call: TRBV7-8
clone_size: NA
j_call: TRBJ2-1
cdr3_nt: TGTGCCAGCAGTTTTGCGGAGGGGAACCACAATGAGCAGTTCTTC
cdr3_aa: CASSFAEGNHNEQFF

d_call: NA
v_call: TRBV15
clone_size: once
j_call: TRBJ2-7
cdr3_nt: TGTGCCACCAGCAGAGGGGGCAGTCCCTACGAGCAGTACTTC
cdr3_aa: CATSRGGSPYEQYF

d_call: NA
v_call: TRBV30
clone_size: NA
j_call: TRBJ1-6
cdr3_nt: TGTGCCTGGACCGGGGACGCTCCGTCAAGGAATTCACCCCTCCACTTT
cdr3_aa: CAWTGDAPSRNSPLHF

d_call: NA
v_call: TRBV18
clone_size: NA
j_call: TRBJ1-1
cdr3_nt: TGTGCCAGCTCACCAACGGAGGGATCGAGTGAGACTTTT
cdr3_aa: CASSPTEGSSETF

d_call: TRBD1
v_call: TRBV29-1
clone_size: NA
j_call: TRBJ1-4
cdr3_nt: TGCAGCGCCTGGACAGGCCTTAATGAAAAACTGTTTTTT
cdr3_aa: CSAWTGLNEKLFF

d_call: NA
v_call: TRBV7-9
clone_size: NA
j_call: TRBJ2-2
cdr3_nt: TGTGCCAGCAGCTTCGGACTGGTAACCGGGGAGCTGTTTTTT
cdr3_aa: CASSFGLVTGELFF

d_call: NA
v_call: TRBV6-5
clone_size: NA
j_call: TRBJ2-3
cdr3_nt: TGTGCCAGCAGTTACGGGCTAGCGAGCACAGATACGCAGTATTTT
cdr3_aa: CASSYGLASTDTQYF

d_call: TRBD1
v_call: TRBV6-6
clone_size: NA
j_call: TRBJ1-3
cdr3_nt: TGTGCCAGCAGGTTACAGGGGTCTGGAAACACCATATATTTT
cdr3_aa: CASRLQGSGNTIYF

d_call: NA
v_call: TRBV7-3
clone_size: NA
j_call: TRBJ1-1
cdr3_nt: TGTGCCAGTGGAATTGAGCCGAACACTGAAGCTTTCTTT
cdr3_aa: CASGIEPNTEAFF